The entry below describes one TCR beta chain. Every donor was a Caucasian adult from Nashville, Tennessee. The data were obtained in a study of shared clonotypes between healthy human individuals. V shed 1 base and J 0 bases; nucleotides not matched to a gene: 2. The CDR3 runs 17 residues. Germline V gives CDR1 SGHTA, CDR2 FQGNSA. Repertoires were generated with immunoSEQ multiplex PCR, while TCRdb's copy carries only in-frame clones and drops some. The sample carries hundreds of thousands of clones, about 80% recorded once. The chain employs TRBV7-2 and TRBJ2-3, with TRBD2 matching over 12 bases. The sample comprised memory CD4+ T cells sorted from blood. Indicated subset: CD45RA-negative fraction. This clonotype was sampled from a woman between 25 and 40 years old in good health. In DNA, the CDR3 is TGTGCCAGCAGCTTAGTCGGGACTAGCGGGAGCACAGATACGCAGTATTTT. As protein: CASSLVGTSGSTDTQYF. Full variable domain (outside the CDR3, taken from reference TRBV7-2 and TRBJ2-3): GAGVSQSPSNKVTEKGKDVELRCDPISGHTALYWYRQSLGQGLEFLIYFQGNSAPDKSGLPSDRFSAERTGGSVSTLTIQRTQQEDSAVYLCASSLVGTSGSTDTQYFGPGTRLTVL.